There are many counts of the clone carrying this T cell receptor (beta chain). Antigen specificity is unknown. The sample belongs to a study of tumor and adjacent non-tumor tissue in lung cancer. Points from the study as a whole: Tumor TCR diversity, when higher, was linked to shorter survival.

A modified ARM-PCR protocol with three rounds of nested PCR amplified TCRbeta. TCRdb analysed the multiplex PCR reads with MiXCR anew, one entry per CDR3 protein. The data contain under 150,000 distinct CDR3 sequences, around 67% of them singletons. No cell sorting was done before RNA was extracted from the tissue. Input material: lung tumor tissue. The clonotype was recovered from a man in his sixties with small cell lung cancer.

CDR3 nucleotide sequence: TGTGCCAGCAGTACACTGGGACTAGCGGGAGCCTCGTACACCGGGGAGCTGTTTTTT. Its protein is CASSTLGLAGASYTGELFF. The chain combines TRBV6-5 with TRBJ2-2; TRBD2 agrees at 14 bases. Trimming took 5 bases from V and 3 from J; bases not matched to a gene: 11. Germline V gene lookup returns CDR1 MNHEY and CDR2 SVGAGI. The CDR3 spans 19 residues.